This note documents a single T cell receptor beta chain sequence. Its antigen is not known. CD45RO-negative, CCR7-selected cells formed the naive CD8 fraction, which excluded terminally differentiated effector memory CD45RA+ cells. This table comes from immunoSEQ multiplex PCR, and its TCRdb copy is limited to in-frame clones, with some not included. The sample carries hundreds of thousands of clones, nearly 95% recorded once. The CDR3 is 17 amino acids. The entry originates in a study of shared clonotypes between healthy human individuals. Across the study: Those who served as donors were two women and a few men between the ages of 18 and 49.

Findings of the study overall: Incompleteness in sorted-subset sequencing, despite large depth, was shown by rarefaction.

This receptor was obtained from a man aged 25 to 40 in good health. The rearrangement joins TRBV21-1 to TRBJ2-1; TRBD2 is the table's D call, not checked against the DNA. TRBV21-1 is tagged as a pseudogene. Source material: naive CD8+ T cells sorted from blood. CDR3 protein: CASSKVGTSGKYNEQFF. As DNA, the CDR3 is TGTGCCAGCAGCAAAGTAGGGACTAGCGGGAAATACAATGAGCAGTTCTTC.